Listed below are T cell receptor beta chains from one sample, sequenced in a study of T-cell reconstitution after alpha-beta-depleted transplantation in children. Via MiXCR, TCRdb re-called the PCR reads, giving one row per CDR3 protein. The sample has about a million distinct CDR3 sequences, about 31% seen once. Material: PBMCs, mostly from graft donor cells, obtained 360 days after TCRalphabeta/CD19-depleted stem cell transplant. The receptor source for this set is a boy in the first two years of life who had a stem cell transplant for SCID, so the T cells may come from the graft donor. CDR3s leave out the opening cysteine and the closing phenylalanine or tryptophan. The D gene is left open where the match is weak. Only part of the rows carry a size: once, few, many, or a class if the clone is expanded.

clone_size	j_call	d_call	v_call	cdr3_aa
.	TRBJ2-1	.	TRBV19	ASSIPGMYNEQF
.	TRBJ2-7	TRBD2	TRBV7-2	ASSYSGGFEQY
few	TRBJ1-6	.	TRBV21-1	ASSKGQPRTLH
.	TRBJ2-1	TRBD1	TRBV12-3/TRBV12-4	ASILGTGTTSSYNEQF
few	TRBJ1-1	TRBD1	TRBV5-1	ASRSGTGTLEAF
few	TRBJ1-2	.	TRBV20-1	SARDWSGRGGYT
few	TRBJ2-5	.	TRBV4-1	ASKSTGRQETQY
few	TRBJ2-1	TRBD2	TRBV27	ASSLSRAGGENNEQF
.	TRBJ2-7	TRBD1	TRBV29-1	SALTGVLGEQY
many	TRBJ2-5	.	TRBV5-1	ASSVGRSKKETQY
.	TRBJ2-2	TRBD2	TRBV27	ASSLAKRAGGPGTGELF
few	TRBJ1-4	TRBD1	TRBV7-2	ASSSAGDRGQKLF
few	TRBJ2-6	.	TRBV2	ASKSYSGANVLT
few	TRBJ2-1	TRBD2	TRBV12-3/TRBV12-4	ASSHQRGEPPIEQF
few	TRBJ2-7	.	TRBV12-3/TRBV12-4	ASSLRWGSEQY
few	TRBJ2-2	TRBD1	TRBV5-5	ASSAGTGGGELF
few	TRBJ2-2	.	TRBV3-1	ASSQGSSELGELF
.	TRBJ2-3	.	TRBV27	ASSLLTGDTQY
.	TRBJ2-7	.	TRBV15	ATSRFRWEEGSYEQY
.	TRBJ2-1	.	TRBV12-3/TRBV12-4	ASSRQRLSSYNEQF
.	TRBJ2-5	.	TRBV4-3	ASSQDWTNYFQETQY
.	TRBJ1-1	.	TRBV5-5	ASRPRQGTEAF
.	TRBJ2-6	.	TRBV18	ASSPRGGANVLT
.	TRBJ2-1	.	TRBV12-3/TRBV12-4	ASSLALRGSYNEQF
few	TRBJ2-7	TRBD2	TRBV18	ASSPGTSLYEQY
.	TRBJ2-1	.	TRBV12-3/TRBV12-4	ASSLTVPEQF
.	TRBJ2-6	.	TRBV2	ASRIPGSGANVLT
few	TRBJ1-5	.	TRBV13	ASSLGGPWGNQPQH
few	TRBJ2-1	.	TRBV12-3/TRBV12-4	AIEDSSSYNEQF
.	TRBJ2-3	.	TRBV5-5	ASSLERVWADTQY
.	TRBJ1-4	.	TRBV4-1	ASSQDGSYYEKLF
.	TRBJ2-2	TRBD1	TRBV2	ASKAQGQSTGELF
few	TRBJ1-2	.	TRBV25-1	ASSDVGLTGGYT
.	TRBJ2-3	TRBD2	TRBV20-1	SASPLAGASTDTQY
.	TRBJ2-7	TRBD2	TRBV27	ASSPLAGIHEQY
.	TRBJ1-4	.	TRBV6-1	ASWGRVEGNEKLF
few	TRBJ2-1	TRBD2	TRBV20-1	SASGGISYNEQF
.	TRBJ1-5	.	TRBV5-5	ASSLAWPPNQPQH
many	TRBJ1-2	.	TRBV20-1	SARQWDYGYT
.	TRBJ2-7	TRBD2	TRBV15	ATSRVKRGDEQY
few	TRBJ2-7	.	TRBV3-1	ASSQEWRGYEQY
.	TRBJ1-5	.	TRBV4-3	ASSQGLWGDQPQH
few	TRBJ2-2	.	TRBV12-3/TRBV12-4	ASSVYRGRDTGELF
few	TRBJ1-1	.	TRBV28	ASSPNRGAF
.	TRBJ2-7	.	TRBV5-1	ASSSGRTTYEQY
few	TRBJ2-7	TRBD1	TRBV5-1	ASSLFAGQGLSYEQY
.	TRBJ2-5	.	TRBV6-5	ASSYSIFADRILQETQY
few	TRBJ1-1	.	TRBV5-1	ASSSGRLDTEAF